A single sample is the source of the 5 T cell receptor beta chains below, sequenced in a study of T cell changes during pregnancy in multiple sclerosis. Measured with immunoSEQ multiplex PCR; TCRdb has only the in-frame clones, and not every one. The sample includes about 55,000 clones, 85% to 90% of them seen just once. The sequences come from CD4+ T cells from peripheral blood mononuclear cells, collected in the first trimester of pregnancy. These receptors originate from a female donor with multiple sclerosis, enrolled in a pregnancy study.

The V and J genes are TRBV18 and TRBJ2-7; 10 nucleotides line up with TRBD2. Germline trimming cut 0 bases from V and 4 bases from J; bases unmatched to any gene: 3. The V gene's germline CDR1 is KGHSH and CDR2 LQKENI. The CDR3 length is 15 residues. The CDR3 DNA is TGTGCCAGCTCACCACCGGCTAGCGGGAGTTACGAGCAGTACTTC. Translated: CASSPPASGSYEQYF.

The gene calls are TRBV2 and TRBJ1-2, with D unresolved. V was trimmed by 2 bases and J by 9 bases, leaving 16 bases between them. The CDR3 covers 14 residues. Germline CDR1 and CDR2: SNHLY and FYNNEI. CDR3 amino acids: CASSESYFLDRYTF. In DNA, the CDR3 is TGTGCCAGCAGTGAATCATATTTTCTAGATCGCTACACCTTC. Full variable domain (remainder filled in from reference TRBV2 and TRBJ1-2): EPEVTQTPSHQVTQMGQEVILRCVPISNHLYFYWYRQILGQKVEFLVSFYNNEISEKSEIFDDQFSVERPDGSNFTLKIRSTKLEDSAMYFCASSESYFLDRYTFGSGTRLTVV.

V gene TRBV6-5 combines with J gene TRBJ2-2; 7 positions agree with TRBD1. CDR3 length equals 16 residues. Germline CDR1 MNHEY, CDR2 SVGAGI. Losses at the gene ends were 3 bases for V and 5 bases for J; bases not matched to a gene: 9. CDR3 loop: CASSYRGPQGTGELFF. CDR3 nucleotides: TGTGCCAGCAGTTATAGGGGGCCGCAGGGGACCGGGGAGCTGTTTTTT.

The J gene is TRBJ1-2, the V gene TRBV11-3; D unclear. With 1 base removed from V and 2 bases from J, the gap between germline ends came to 11 bases. Per germline, CDR1 SGHNT and CDR2 YENEEA. The CDR3 is 15 amino acids. The chain's CDR3 is CASSLGGTGNYGYTF. CDR3 nucleotide sequence: TGTGCCAGCAGCTTAGGGGGTACGGGAAACTATGGCTACACCTTC.

This clone has only one observation. One junction end does not reproduce the germline sequence, and a read error may be involved. The chain joins TRBV9 to TRBJ2-1; the D is unclear. The CDR3 loop spans 14 amino acids. Germline loops: CDR1 SGDLS, CDR2 YYNGEE. CDR3 sequence reads: CASSVSWANNKQFF. CDR3 bases: TGTGCCAGCAGCGTCTCGTGGGCCAACAATAAGCAGTTCTTC.